This T cell receptor (beta chain) stems from a study of T cell responses to AZD1222 COVID-19 vaccine. Notes on the study in general: Donor demographics were predominantly white British with a female majority; clonal diversity may be underestimated. In all cases, repertoires were sampled only after the peak T cell response.

TCRdb's table, derived via immunoSEQ multiplex PCR, lists solely in-frame clones and lacks some. The sample has about 150,000 clones, 80% to 90% seen once; the top ten hold 1.9%. Between the trimmed V and J ends, which lost 5 bases and 0 bases, there was a span of 14 bases. This CDR3 region has 15 residues. Germline assignment: CDR1 MNHNY and CDR2 SVGAGI (reference sequence). In regard to this clone: Its antigen is still unknown.

The sequences come from peripheral blood, collected on day 0 of AZD1222 vaccination. This clonotype was obtained from an adult in good health. The chain couples TRBV6-6 to TRBJ2-7, with TRBD1 as a possible D gene (6 bases). The CDR3 is CASSNTGTSSYEQYF. CDR3 in DNA: TGTGCCAGCAGTAATACAGGGACATCCTCCTACGAGCAGTACTTC.